This entry is about one T cell receptor (beta chain). Its antigen is not identified. The same CDR3 also results from other DNA sequences found in this sample. TCRdb keeps only in-frame clones here, not all; method: immunoSEQ multiplex PCR. The data hold some 160,000 clones, with approximately 89% observed a single time. The sample originates from a study of T cell responses to AZD1222 COVID-19 vaccine. Overall study findings and caveats: Dominant at 160-218 and 743-854, vaccine-associated CD4 TCRs also spanned spike. Baseline seropositives among AZD1222 recipients totaled only 5 to 7.

This specimen was peripheral blood, taken on day 0 of AZD1222 vaccination. The source of this sequence is an adult in good health.

For the CDR3, the DNA is TGTGCCAGCTCACCAAGGACAGAGAACACTGAAGCTTTCTTT. Amino acid sequence: CASSPRTENTEAFF. The V call is TRBV18, the J call TRBJ1-1, with D possibly matching TRBD1 (6 bases). Trimming left V 2 bases short and J 1 base short, with 8 bases between. CDR1 and CDR2 from the germline V gene are KGHSH and LQKENI. The CDR3 has 14 amino acids.